This T cell receptor beta chain stems from a study of blood T cell repertoires in COVID-19. The junction had 3 bases not matched to a gene; V was cut back by 3 bases and J by 8 bases. This CDR3 is built from 14 residues. Germline-derived CDR1 and CDR2 are SNHLY and FYNNEI. Repertoires were generated with immunoSEQ multiplex PCR, while TCRdb's copy carries only in-frame clones and drops some. This sample has 110,000 to 150,000 clones, with 80% found just once. This chain links TRBV2 with TRBJ1-4, with TRBD1 matching over 10 bases. This TCR was recovered from a man aged 70 or older who had recovered from COVID-19. Material for sequencing was peripheral blood. CDR3 sequence (DNA): TGTGCCAGCAGTGAGGACAGGGGGAGGGAAAAACTGTTTTTT. Its protein product is CASSEDRGREKLFF.